These 23 T cell receptor beta chains originate from one sample sequenced in a study of blood T cell dynamics during melanoma immunotherapy. Generated by immunoSEQ multiplex PCR, the TCRdb table keeps only in-frame clones and is missing some. The table includes 15,000 or so clones, under 95% detected once. Time point of the sample: week 3, after first cycle of checkpoint inhibitor. Sequencing was performed on effector memory CD8+ T cells from blood, taken from a patient treated with checkpoint blockade. These receptors were collected from a human donor with melanoma.

The chain carries TRBV19 and TRBJ1-1; the D gene is possibly TRBD1 (6 bases). V lost 5 bases and J 0 bases, leaving 10 bases between the germline ends. The CDR3 consists of 14 residues. Germline V gene lookup returns CDR1 LNHDA and CDR2 SQIVND (reference sequence). CDR3 in amino acids: CASSFTGLNTEAFF. In DNA, the CDR3 is TGTGCCAGTAGTTTCACAGGGTTGAACACTGAAGCTTTCTTT.

The V call is TRBV5-1, the J call TRBJ2-1, with 12 bases that match TRBD2. The germline V gene encodes CDR1 SGHRS and CDR2 YFSETQ. The CDR3 spans 16 residues. The V and J ends lost 0 bases and 6 bases, in that order; junction bases with no gene match: 4. CDR3 DNA sequence: TGCGCCAGCAGCTTGGTGACTAGCGGGAGTAGCAATGAGCAGTTCTTC. This encodes CASSLVTSGSSNEQFF.

The table lists this clone with a count of one. The genes are TRBV29-1 and TRBJ2-7; D may correspond to TRBD1 or TRBD2 (5 bases each). The CDR3 runs to 15 residues. V lost 2 bases and J 3 bases, leaving 17 bases between the germline ends. The germline gives CDR1 SQVTM, CDR2 ANQGSEA. The CDR3 sequence: CSVEHGTQLGYEQYF. CDR3 DNA sequence: TGCAGCGTTGAACATGGGACCCAATTGGGCTACGAGCAGTACTTC.

The rearrangement joins TRBV7-2 to TRBJ2-1, with 8 bases matching TRBD2. The trim removed 5 bases at V and 0 bases at J, leaving 6 bases unmatched. The CDR3 extends over 16 amino acids. Germline V gene data show CDR1 as SGHTA and CDR2 as FQGNSA. The CDR3 sequence is CASSPALAGSYNEQFF. CDR3 nucleotide sequence: TGTGCCAGCAGCCCCGCGCTAGCGGGCTCCTACAATGAGCAGTTCTTC.

This clone is a singleton in its sample. The chain links TRBV4-1 to TRBJ2-5; 7 bases map to TRBD2. The V gene end was trimmed by 3 bases and the J gene end by 5 bases; junction bases not matched to a gene: 3. The CDR3 is 13 amino acids. CDR1 and CDR2 (germline): MGHRA, YSYEKL. The CDR3 nucleotides are TGCGCCAGCAGCCAGGCGGGAGAGGAGACCCAGTACTTC. This codes for CASSQAGEETQYF.

V usage is TRBV5-5 and J usage is TRBJ2-7; 11 bases match TRBD1. The CDR3 consists of 14 residues. The V segment lost 4 bases and the J segment 3 bases; nucleotides outside the gene matches: 3. Germline CDR1 and CDR2: SGHKS and YYEKEE (reference sequence). This CDR3 reads CASSPGTGGYEQYF. The CDR3 DNA reads TGTGCCAGCAGCCCCGGGACAGGGGGCTACGAGCAGTACTTC. Full variable domain (outside the CDR3, taken from reference TRBV5-5 and TRBJ2-7): DAGVTQSPTHLIKTRGQQVTLRCSPISGHKSVSWYQQVLGQGPQFIFQYYEKEERGRGNFPDRFSARQFPNYSSELNVNALLLGDSALYLCASSPGTGGYEQYFGPGTRLTVT.

V is TRBV30 and J is TRBJ1-1; D call uncertain. Germline loops: CDR1 GTSNPN, CDR2 SVGIG (reference sequence). CDR3 length equals 10 residues. V gave up 6 bases and J gave up 6 bases, with 8 bases separating them. CDR3 in amino acids: CACHGPEAFF. The CDR3 nucleotides are TGTGCCTGCCACGGGCCTGAAGCTTTCTTT.

This chain connects TRBV4-3 to TRBJ2-1; no clear D gene. V was shortened by 5 bases and J by 0 bases, with 17 bases between the two germline ends. The germline CDR1 and CDR2 sequences are LGHNA and YSLEER. The CDR3 runs 17 residues. The CDR3 loop is CASSKAPLTSSYNEQFF. The CDR3 nucleotides are TGCGCCAGCAGCAAAGCCCCGCTGACGAGCTCCTACAATGAGCAGTTCTTC.

J is TRBJ2-1 and V is TRBV7-2; 13 positions agree with TRBD2. This CDR3 is built from 16 residues. V lost 5 bases to trimming and J lost 2 bases; unmatched junction nucleotides: 3. Germline V gene lookup returns CDR1 SGHTA and CDR2 FQGNSA. The CDR3 nucleotides are TGTGCCAGCAGCCCCGGACTAGCGGGAGCCTACAATGAGCAGTTCTTC. It yields the protein CASSPGLAGAYNEQFF.

The chain carries TRBV19 and TRBJ2-7; TRBD1 matches at 7 bases. V lost 6 bases and J lost 7; bases outside the gene matches: 15. Germline V gene lookup returns CDR1 LNHDA and CDR2 SQIVND (reference sequence). This CDR3 contains 15 residues. The CDR3 reads CASSLSGTAWGEQYF. The DNA of the CDR3 is TGTGCCAGTAGCCTGTCCGGGACAGCTTGGGGTGAGCAGTACTTC.

The CDR3 region has the DNA TGTGCCATCAGTGAGGAGCGGGAGTTCTACGAGCAGTACTTC. Translated: CAISEEREFYEQYF. The V gene is TRBV10-3, the J gene TRBJ2-7; TRBD2 aligns across 8 bases. The germline CDR1 and CDR2 sequences are ENHRY and SYGVKD. The CDR3 spans 14 residues. The J segment lost 3 bases and the V segment lost 2 bases, leaving 3 bases of the junction unmatched.

V usage is TRBV11-2 and J usage is TRBJ1-1; perhaps TRBD1 as D (5 bases). CDR3 size: 14 residues. In germline, CDR1 is SGHAT, CDR2 FQNNGV. The germline V and J ends were trimmed by 0 bases and 4 bases, with 9 bases remaining between them. CDR3 sequence reads: CASSLEGTLTEAFF. The CDR3 DNA reads as TGTGCCAGCAGCTTAGAGGGGACTCTCACTGAAGCTTTCTTT.

V usage is TRBV7-9 and J usage is TRBJ2-7; D is unclear. Germline CDR1 and CDR2: SEHNR and FQNEAQ (reference sequence). The CDR3 has 12 residues. V dropped 5 bases and J dropped 4 bases, with 9 bases sitting between them. CDR3 DNA sequence: TGTGCCAGCAGCCCCACGGGTTACGAGCAGTACTTC. It codes for CASSPTGYEQYF.

The chain is built from TRBV12-5 and TRBJ2-2; the D gene is possibly TRBD2 (6 bases). Germline V gives CDR1 LGHNT, CDR2 FRNRAP. This CDR3 contains 15 residues. Trimming took 4 bases from V and 6 from J, leaving 15 bases between them. This CDR3 reads CASGSDLWGAGELFF. For the CDR3, the DNA is TGTGCTAGTGGTTCCGACCTTTGGGGGGCCGGGGAGCTGTTTTTT. Full variable domain (remainder filled in from reference TRBV12-5 and TRBJ2-2): DARVTQTPRHKVTEMGQEVTMRCQPILGHNTVFWYRQTMMQGLELLAYFRNRAPLDDSGMPKDRFSAEMPDATLATLKIQPSEPRDSAVYFCASGSDLWGAGELFFGEGSRLTVL.

This chain uses TRBV30 with TRBJ2-1, with TRBD1 as a possible D gene (5 bases). The V and J ends lost 0 bases and 2 bases respectively, with 23 bases between them. Looked up from germline, CDR1 is GTSNPN and CDR2 is SVGIG (reference sequence). This CDR3 has 19 residues. The DNA of the CDR3 is TGTGCCTGGAGTGTATTAAGGGGTGTTGGCAGGGCAACCTACAATGAGCAGTTCTTC. Translating it yields CAWSVLRGVGRATYNEQFF.

CDR3 protein: CASSVGGFSYEQYF. Here the CDR3 DNA reads TGTGCCAGCTCGGTTGGCGGTTTCTCCTACGAGCAGTACTTC. V usage is TRBV7-9 and J usage is TRBJ2-7; D gene uncertain. The ends were cut back, 8 bases at V and 0 bases at J, with 14 bases in the middle. From germline, CDR1 is SEHNR and CDR2 FQNEAQ (reference sequence). This CDR3 spans 14 amino acids. The full variable domain, rest sourced from reference TRBV7-9 and TRBJ2-7, is DTGVSQNPRHKITKRGQNVTFRCDPISEHNRLYWYRQTLGQGPEFLTYFQNEAQLEKSRLLSDRFSAERPKGSFSTLEIQRTEQGDSAMYLCASSVGGFSYEQYFGPGTRLTVT.

The chain joins TRBV28 to TRBJ2-1; no clear D. V dropped 6 bases and J dropped 1 base, with 7 bases sitting between them. This CDR3 has 13 amino acids. Germline-derived CDR1 and CDR2 are MDHEN and SYDVKM. This CDR3 reads CASSLASYNEQFF. CDR3 DNA sequence: TGTGCCAGCAGCCTCGCGTCCTACAATGAGCAGTTCTTC. Together with reference TRBV28 and TRBJ2-1, the CDR3 gives the full variable domain: DVKVTQSSRYLVKRTGEKVFLECVQDMDHENMFWYRQDPGLGLRLIYFSYDVKMKEKGDIPEGYSVSREKKERFSLILESASTNQTSMYLCASSLASYNEQFFGPGTRLTVL.

The gene calls are TRBV29-1 and TRBJ1-6; maybe TRBD1 (5 bases). V was clipped by 4 bases and J by 7 bases, with 8 bases between them. The germline V gene has CDR1 SQVTM and CDR2 ANQGSEA. CDR3 length: 12 amino acids. The CDR3: CSVGGENSPLHF. CDR3 coding DNA: TGCAGCGTTGGGGGGGAGAATTCACCCCTCCACTTT.

The chain is built from TRBV2 and TRBJ2-7, with TRBD1 matching over 11 bases. With V trimmed by 5 bases and J by 4 bases, 4 bases remained unmatched. The CDR3 length is 14 residues. Germline V gene data show CDR1 as SNHLY and CDR2 as FYNNEI. In DNA form, the CDR3 reads TGTGCCAGCAGTCCAGGGACAGGGGGGTACGAGCAGTACTTC. Encoded protein: CASSPGTGGYEQYF.

The CDR3 sequence is CASSYSGGGLNEQFF. CDR3 bases: TGTGCCAGCAGTTACTCTGGAGGGGGGTTGAATGAGCAGTTCTTC. The chain joins TRBV6-5 to TRBJ2-1, with D possibly called TRBD1 or TRBD2 (6 bases each). Germline lookup yields CDR1 MNHEY and CDR2 SVGAGI. The CDR3 loop spans 15 amino acids. V lost 0 bases to trimming and J lost 7 bases, with 13 bases between them.

A single count supports this clone. CDR3 sequence reads: CASSSLTGEAQPQHF. The CDR3 nucleotides are TGTGCCAGCAGTTCATTAACAGGGGAGGCTCAGCCCCAGCATTTT. The V and J genes are TRBV28 and TRBJ1-5; 7 nucleotides match TRBD1. The V and J ends lost 4 bases and 6 bases, in that order; junction bases with no gene match: 9. The CDR3 extends over 15 amino acids. Germline V CDR1 and CDR2: MDHEN, SYDVKM.

CDR3: CASSVVGSGHPDQETQYF. CDR3 nucleotide sequence: TGTGCCAGCAGCGTAGTAGGATCGGGACACCCGGACCAAGAGACCCAGTACTTC. The chain combines TRBV9 with TRBJ2-5; TRBD1 might be the D (6 bases). With 0 bases removed from V and 0 bases from J, the gap between germline ends came to 18 bases. This CDR3 has 18 residues. Per germline, CDR1 SGDLS and CDR2 YYNGEE.

This clone was seen a single time. This rearrangement joins TRBV11-2 to TRBJ2-1, with TRBD2 as a possible D gene (5 bases). Germline V gene sequence: CDR1 SGHAT, CDR2 FQNNGV. Deletions cut 5 bases from V and 0 bases from J, with 11 bases between. This CDR3 region has 15 residues. CDR3 DNA sequence: TGTGCCAGCAGCGCTGGACTTAGCTCCTACAATGAGCAGTTCTTC. Its protein product is CASSAGLSSYNEQFF.